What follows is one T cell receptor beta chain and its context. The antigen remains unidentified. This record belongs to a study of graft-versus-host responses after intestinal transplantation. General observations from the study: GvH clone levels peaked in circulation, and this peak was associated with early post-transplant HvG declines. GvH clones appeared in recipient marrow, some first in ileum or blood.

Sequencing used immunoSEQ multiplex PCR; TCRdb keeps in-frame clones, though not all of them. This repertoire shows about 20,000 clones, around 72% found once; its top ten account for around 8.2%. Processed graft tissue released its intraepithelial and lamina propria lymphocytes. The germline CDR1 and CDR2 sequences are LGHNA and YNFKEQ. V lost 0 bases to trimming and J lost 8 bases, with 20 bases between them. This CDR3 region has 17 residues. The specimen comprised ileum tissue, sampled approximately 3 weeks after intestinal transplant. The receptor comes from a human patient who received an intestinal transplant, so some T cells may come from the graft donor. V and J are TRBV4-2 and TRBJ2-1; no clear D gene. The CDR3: CASSQEFVGNSLYEQFF. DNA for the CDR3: TGTGCCAGCAGCCAAGAATTCGTCGGAAATAGCCTCTATGAGCAGTTCTTC.